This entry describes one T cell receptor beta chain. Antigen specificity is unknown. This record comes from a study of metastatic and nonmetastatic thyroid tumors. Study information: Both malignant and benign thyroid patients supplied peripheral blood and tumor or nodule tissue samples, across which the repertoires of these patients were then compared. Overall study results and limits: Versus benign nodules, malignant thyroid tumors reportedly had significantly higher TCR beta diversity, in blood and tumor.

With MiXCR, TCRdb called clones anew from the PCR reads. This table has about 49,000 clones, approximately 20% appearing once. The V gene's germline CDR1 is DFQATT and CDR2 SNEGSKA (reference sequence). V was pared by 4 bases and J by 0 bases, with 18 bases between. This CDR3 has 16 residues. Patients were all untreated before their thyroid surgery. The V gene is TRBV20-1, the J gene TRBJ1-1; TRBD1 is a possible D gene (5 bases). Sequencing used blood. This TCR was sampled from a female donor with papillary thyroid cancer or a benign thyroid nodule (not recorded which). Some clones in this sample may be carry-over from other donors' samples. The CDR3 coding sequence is TGCAGTGCTATATATCGGAGGGTGGGGGTGAACACTGAAGCTTTCTTT. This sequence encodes CSAIYRRVGVNTEAFF.